This TCR beta chain was obtained from a study of blood T cell repertoires in COVID-19. Study in general: Acute-phase and convalescent COVID-19 samples originated in the United States, Italy and Spain. Nucleic acid was either cDNA or gDNA, and it came from T cells, B-cell-depleted T cells, or PBMCs.

As originally analysed: Cell counts per sample came from amplifying reference gene primers. TCRdb's copy holds only in-frame clones and misses some; the assay was immunoSEQ multiplex PCR. That table supplies the V and J calls and clone size; D and trimming were determined from the DNA. The repertoire holds about 250,000 clones, with 65% to 85% as singletons. V was trimmed by 4 bases and J by 2 bases, leaving 12 bases between them. Per germline, CDR1 LNHDA and CDR2 SQIVND (reference sequence). There are 14 residues in the CDR3. Sequenced: peripheral blood. The chain links TRBV19 to TRBJ2-7, with a possible D match to TRBD2 (5 bases). This receptor was obtained from an elderly woman with acute or convalescent COVID-19. DNA for the CDR3: TGTGCCAGTAGTACCACTCGAGGGCCCTACGAGCAGTACTTC. This gives the protein CASSTTRGPYEQYF.